This T cell receptor (beta chain) was recovered during a study of control samples from healthy donors and cancer patients (dated by TCRdb to 2020 to 2021). Libraries were prepared through the immunoSEQ multiplex PCR assay. Entries here come from immuneACCESS through TCRdb and include only in-frame sequences with V and J called. Some clones fail to appear in such tables; in the studies checked, an unresolved V gene covers under half of the shortfall, and the cause of the remainder is unknown. This sample has 100,000 to 150,000 clones in its table, and about 90% of those were observed once. The biggest ten clones account for around 2.1% of the sample. Trimming removed 4 bases from V and 2 bases from J, leaving 11 bases between the germline ends. Counted from cysteine to phenylalanine, this CDR3 has 13 amino acids. Of all the DNA, just the CDR3 is kept, 39 bases in frame from base 1. Based on the germline V gene, the CDR1 and CDR2 sequences are SQVTM and ANQGSEA.

Comment on this clone: Its recognized antigen is unknown. No much larger clone exists at a distance of one base, and base qualities are not known.

This chain is built from TRBV29-1 and TRBJ1-2, and possibly TRBD1, on 6 matching bases. The sequencing input was blood. This clonotype was sampled from a woman aged 45-60 years in good health. Here the CDR3 is given as CSVAKTGNYGYTF. The sequenced DNA: TGCAGCGTTGCCAAAACAGGGAACTATGGCTACACCTTC.